This TCR beta chain was observed in a study of shared clonotypes between healthy human individuals. TCRdb's table, derived via immunoSEQ multiplex PCR, lists solely in-frame clones and lacks some. Among about 2,100,000 clones listed, 90% to 95% were seen once. The V end was cut by 0 bases, the J end by 5 bases, with 8 bases between. The CDR3 consists of 13 residues. Germline V gene data show CDR1 as GTSNPN and CDR2 as SVGIG (reference sequence). Naive CD8 cells were CD45RO-negative, positively selected for CCR7, excluding terminally differentiated effector memory CD45RA+ cells. The V and J genes are TRBV30 and TRBJ2-1; D call uncertain. Sequencing used naive CD8+ T cells from PBMCs. The source is a man younger than 35 in good health. Some clones in this sample may be carry-over from other donors' samples. The CDR3 loop is CAWSVSLDNEQFF. The CDR3 nucleotides are TGTGCCTGGAGTGTTTCGTTAGACAATGAGCAGTTCTTC.